This is a list of T cell receptor beta chains from one sample in a study of T cells in Graves' hyperthyroidism and ophthalmopathy. TCRdb reprocessed the multiplex PCR reads with MiXCR, giving one entry per CDR3 protein. The sample has roughly 560,000 distinct CDR3 sequences, roughly 15% seen once. Sequencing was done on a sample of blood. The receptor set was obtained from a woman aged 40 to 55 with Graves' ophthalmopathy. Both conserved end residues are part of each CDR3. D genes are given only for firm matches. Rows may omit the clone size; those that give it use once, few, many or a size class.

>TRBV19|many|NA|TRBJ2-2
TGTGCCAGTAGTCTGCGCCCGCTAGCGCATACCGCGAACACCGGGGAGCTGTTTTTT
CASSLRPLAHTANTGELFF
>TRBV15|many|NA|TRBJ1-4
TGTGCCACCAGCAGAAGACTAACAACTAATGAAAAACTGTTTTTT
CATSRRLTTNEKLFF
>TRBV6-1|NA|TRBD1|TRBJ1-5
TGTGCCTGCCGGGACAGGGCCAATCAGCCCCAGCATTTT
CACRDRANQPQHF
>TRBV28|many|TRBD1|TRBJ2-7
TGTGCCAGCAGTTTCCCGGACAGGGGAGGCTCCTACGAGCAGTACTTC
CASSFPDRGGSYEQYF
>TRBV19|NA|NA|TRBJ2-7
TGTGCCAGTAGTCCAGGGACGTCCAACTACGAGCAGTACTTC
CASSPGTSNYEQYF
>TRBV5-1|few|TRBD2|TRBJ2-5
TGCGCCAGCAGGCCTCCGGGACTAGCGGGAGAGACCCAGTACTTC
CASRPPGLAGETQYF
>TRBV6-5|NA|NA|TRBJ1-5
TGTGCCAGCAGTTTAGGGCCCCAAGTAGTTTCGACCCAGCATTTT
CASSLGPQVVSTQHF
>TRBV7-2|many|NA|TRBJ2-7
TGTGCCAGCAGCCTCGGGGCACTTGGGTCCTACGAGCAGTACTTC
CASSLGALGSYEQYF
>TRBV6-5|many|TRBD1|TRBJ1-2
TGTGCCAGCAGTTACTCAACGACAGGGGGGTCCGAAGGGAACTATGATGGCTACACCTTC
CASSYSTTGGSEGNYDGYTF
>TRBV11-1|many|TRBD1|TRBJ1-2
TGTGCCAGCAGCCCTAGGGGGCCCGGATATGGCTACACCTTC
CASSPRGPGYGYTF
>TRBV28|many|NA|TRBJ2-5
TGTGCCAGCACTCCCGGGGGGCGCAGGGTTGAGACCCAGTACTTC
CASTPGGRRVETQYF
>TRBV30|NA|TRBD1|TRBJ2-5
TGTGCCTGGAGACCGGGACAGGGTACGCAGACCCAGTACTTC
CAWRPGQGTQTQYF
>TRBV6-2/TRBV6-3|many|NA|TRBJ2-5
TGTGCCAGCAGTTACGTTTTAGGTGGTTTGAGAGAGACCCAGTACTTC
CASSYVLGGLRETQYF
>TRBV27|many|NA|TRBJ1-1
TGTGCCAGCAGTTCCCTCCACGGGACTGAAGCTTTCTTT
CASSSLHGTEAFF
>TRBV11-2|NA|NA|TRBJ1-1
TGTGCCAGCAGCTTATGGAGCAGGGCAGGGGTCCTTGAAGCTTTCTTT
CASSLWSRAGVLEAFF
>TRBV6-2/TRBV6-3|many|NA|TRBJ2-5
TGTGCCAGCAGCCACCGGGTGGAGACCCAGTACTTC
CASSHRVETQYF
>TRBV18|few|TRBD2|TRBJ2-2
TGTGCCAGCTCTCCACGGGACTACTCGAACACCGGGGAGCTGTTTTTT
CASSPRDYSNTGELFF
>TRBV6-5|many|TRBD1|TRBJ2-7
TGTGCCAGCAGTTACCGGACAGGGCCCGGGCAGTACTTC
CASSYRTGPGQYF
>TRBV27|few|NA|TRBJ2-7
TGTGCCAGCAGTTTATCGATGGGTTACGAGCAGTACTTC
CASSLSMGYEQYF
>TRBV27|NA|NA|TRBJ2-5
TGTGCCAGCAGTTGGGCTAGCGCGGAGACCCAGTACTTC
CASSWASAETQYF
>TRBV20-1|few|NA|TRBJ1-2
TGCAGTGCTAAGGGCCATGGCTACACCTTC
CSAKGHGYTF
>TRBV19|few|TRBD1|TRBJ1-2
TGTGCCAGTAGTCTTCCCGGGACAGGGGGTTCTGGCTACACCTTC
CASSLPGTGGSGYTF
>TRBV6-1|many|NA|TRBJ2-5
TGTGCCAGCAGGCTCGACAGGCGAGAGACCCAGTACTTC
CASRLDRRETQYF
>TRBV28|many|NA|TRBJ2-5
TGTGCCAGCAGTTTATATGCAGACAGACAAGAGACCCAGTACTTC
CASSLYADRQETQYF
>TRBV12-5|many|TRBD2|TRBJ2-2
TGTGCTAGTGGTTTGGTACGAGTAGCGGGAGGGAAAGACACCGGGGAGCTGTTTTTT
CASGLVRVAGGKDTGELFF
>TRBV10-1|NA|TRBD1|TRBJ1-1
TGCGCCAGCAGCCGTGGACAGGGTGGACACACTGAAGCTTTCTTT
CASSRGQGGHTEAFF
>TRBV20-1|many|NA|TRBJ1-1
TGCAGTGCTAGGCAACAGTACAACACTGAAGCTTTCTTT
CSARQQYNTEAFF
>TRBV11-2|many|NA|TRBJ2-7
TGTGCCAGCAGCTTAGAGGGGCACTCCTACGAGCAGTACTTC
CASSLEGHSYEQYF
>TRBV19|NA|NA|TRBJ2-4
TGTGCCAGTAGCCCACAGGTCTACAAAAACATTCAGTACTTC
CASSPQVYKNIQYF
>TRBV12-3/TRBV12-4|few|TRBD1|TRBJ1-1
TGTGCCACCGGACAGGGGTCTAGCACTGAAGCTTTCTTT
CATGQGSSTEAFF
>TRBV19|NA|NA|TRBJ2-2
TGTGCCACCCAATACGGGAACACCGGGGAGCTGTTTTTT
CATQYGNTGELFF
>TRBV6-1|many|NA|TRBJ1-5
TGTGCCAGCAGACCTAGGGTTTATAGCAATCAGCCCCAGCATTTT
CASRPRVYSNQPQHF
>TRBV5-4|few|TRBD1|TRBJ2-5
TGTGCCAGCAGCTTGGAGGACAGGTCGCCAGAGACCCAGTACTTC
CASSLEDRSPETQYF
>TRBV20-1|few|TRBD2|TRBJ2-7
TGCAGTGCTAGTATGTCTAGCGGGAGGCTCGAGCAGTACTTC
CSASMSSGRLEQYF
>TRBV12-3/TRBV12-4|many|NA|TRBJ2-7
TGTGCCAGCAGTTCAGGGGTTTACGAGCAGTACTTC
CASSSGVYEQYF
>TRBV29-1|NA|TRBD1|TRBJ2-7
TGCAGCGTCTCACAGGGGTCCCACTACGAGCAGTACTTC
CSVSQGSHYEQYF
>TRBV6-1|NA|NA|TRBJ1-2
TGTGCCAGCACCCCGGGACCCTCGGATGGCTACACCTTC
CASTPGPSDGYTF
>TRBV28|many|NA|TRBJ1-2
TGTGCCAGCAGTTTTAAGGGATACGGACAGCCCCAACCGAGACTGTATGGCTACACCTTC
CASSFKGYGQPQPRLYGYTF
>TRBV11-1|many|NA|TRBJ2-1
TGTGCCAGCAGCGAGGGGGGGGTTTTGCGGGAGCAGTTCTTC
CASSEGGVLREQFF
>TRBV12-3/TRBV12-4|many|NA|TRBJ1-1
TGTGCCAGCAGTCCCCGAAGGAGGACTGAAGCTTTCTTT
CASSPRRRTEAFF
>TRBV30|many|NA|TRBJ1-2
TGTGCCTGGAGGATCCCTGGCAGGGTTCACTATGGCTACACCTTC
CAWRIPGRVHYGYTF
>TRBV28|few|NA|TRBJ2-7
TGTGCCAGCGGGGGGCCCTCCTACGAGCAGTACTTC
CASGGPSYEQYF
>TRBV12-3/TRBV12-4|many|TRBD1|TRBJ2-7
TGTGCCAGCACCCCCCAGGGGGCCCCCTACGAGCAGTACTTC
CASTPQGAPYEQYF
>TRBV6-2/TRBV6-3|NA|NA|TRBJ1-1
TGTGCCAGCAGTTACATCTCAGAAGCGAACACTGAAGCTTTCTTT
CASSYISEANTEAFF
>TRBV28|many|NA|TRBJ2-5
TGTGCCAGCAGTGTCGCGACAACACAAGAGACCCAGTACTTC
CASSVATTQETQYF
>TRBV18|once|NA|TRBJ1-4
TGTGCCAGCTCACCCCGGGACGCATATGAAAAACTGTTTTTT
CASSPRDAYEKLFF
>TRBV6-5|many|TRBD1|TRBJ2-7
TGTGCCAGCAGTCACACAGGGGTCTCCTACGAGCAGTACTTC
CASSHTGVSYEQYF
>TRBV28|NA|NA|TRBJ1-1
TGTGCCAGCAGTGAACAGACAGGATCTGAAGCTTTCTTT
CASSEQTGSEAFF
>TRBV30|many|TRBD2|TRBJ2-7
TGTGCCTGGAGTGTGGGACTAGCGGGAAGCGAGCAGTACTTC
CAWSVGLAGSEQYF
>TRBV4-3|NA|TRBD1|TRBJ2-7
TGCGCCAGCAGCCAAGATGGTTCAGGGGGCCCCCCGCGGCAGTACTTC
CASSQDGSGGPPRQYF
>TRBV11-2|NA|NA|TRBJ1-5
TGTGCCAGCAGCTTCTTAGGGTACAATCAGCCCCAGCATTTT
CASSFLGYNQPQHF
>TRBV5-1|many|NA|TRBJ2-7
TGCGCCAGCAGCTTGAGTGGGAGATGGGACTACGAGCAGTACTTC
CASSLSGRWDYEQYF
>TRBV28|many|TRBD1|TRBJ2-7
TGTGCCAGCAACAGGGGGAGGAACGAGCAGTACTTC
CASNRGRNEQYF
>TRBV4-3|many|TRBD1|TRBJ1-5
TGCGCCAGCAGCCAAGATTACAGGGGGCTCGACCAGCCCCAGCATTTT
CASSQDYRGLDQPQHF
>TRBV30|many|TRBD1|TRBJ1-5
TGTGCCTGGAGTGTAGGACAGGGCAATCAGCCCCAGCATTTT
CAWSVGQGNQPQHF